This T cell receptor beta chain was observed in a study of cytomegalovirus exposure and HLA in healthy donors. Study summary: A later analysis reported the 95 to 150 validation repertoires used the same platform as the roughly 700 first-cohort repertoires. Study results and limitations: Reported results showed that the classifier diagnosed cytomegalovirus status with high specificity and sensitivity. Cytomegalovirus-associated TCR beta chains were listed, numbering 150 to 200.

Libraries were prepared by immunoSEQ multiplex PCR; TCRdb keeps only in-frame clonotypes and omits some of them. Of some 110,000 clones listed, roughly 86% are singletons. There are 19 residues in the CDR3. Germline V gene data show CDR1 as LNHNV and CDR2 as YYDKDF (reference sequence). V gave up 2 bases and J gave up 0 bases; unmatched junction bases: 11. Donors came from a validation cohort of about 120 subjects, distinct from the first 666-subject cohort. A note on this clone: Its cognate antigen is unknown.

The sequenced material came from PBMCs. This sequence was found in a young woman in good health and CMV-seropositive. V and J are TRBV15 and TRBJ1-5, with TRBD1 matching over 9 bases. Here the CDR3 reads CATSRPGQGLGHSNQPQHF. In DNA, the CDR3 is TGTGCCACCAGCAGACCGGGACAGGGTTTGGGACATAGCAATCAGCCCCAGCATTTT.